These T cell receptor beta chains were read from a single sample in a study of shared clonotypes between healthy human individuals. TCRdb's table, derived via immunoSEQ multiplex PCR, lists solely in-frame clones and lacks some. The data contain approximately 1,000,000 clones, approximately 77% of them singletons. The material sequenced was memory CD4+ T cells from PBMCs. Receptors originate from a man younger than 35 in good health. Some clones in this sample may be carry-over from other donors' samples. The CDR3 runs from the conserved cysteine through the conserved F or W. The D gene is left open where the match is weak. Rows give clone size only sometimes, using once, few, many, or a class for an expanded clone.

V: TRBV5-1; D: -; J: TRBJ2-7; size: once; CDR3: CASSSGPYEQYF; DNA: TGCGCCAGCAGCTCGGGACCCTACGAGCAGTACTTC
V: TRBV5-6; D: -; J: TRBJ1-1; size: once; CDR3: CASSLGPGGTEAFF; DNA: TGTGCCAGCAGCTTGGGTCCCGGGGGCACTGAAGCTTTCTTT
V: TRBV7-3; D: -; J: TRBJ1-1; size: few; CDR3: CASSQTVQGEAFF; DNA: TGTGCCAGCAGCCAGACAGTCCAGGGAGAAGCTTTCTTT
V: TRBV5-1; D: TRBD1; J: TRBJ2-3; size: -; CDR3: CASSLATGDALATQYF; DNA: TGCGCCAGCAGCTTGGCCACAGGGGACGCTTTGGCTACGCAGTATTTT
V: TRBV6-5; D: TRBD2; J: TRBJ2-1; size: -; CDR3: CASSYSQAGENEQFF; DNA: TGTGCCAGCAGTTACTCGCAAGCGGGAGAGAATGAGCAGTTCTTC
V: TRBV28; D: TRBD1; J: TRBJ1-4; size: -; CDR3: CASFSPGQGRSGEKLFF; DNA: TGTGCCAGCTTCTCGCCGGGACAGGGTAGATCGGGTGAAAAACTGTTTTTT
V: TRBV28; D: -; J: TRBJ1-3; size: -; CDR3: CASRPRLGSGNTIYF; DNA: TGTGCCAGCAGACCCCGACTGGGCTCTGGAAACACCATATATTTT
V: TRBV5-1; D: TRBD2; J: TRBJ2-7; size: -; CDR3: CASSASGNQGGYEQYF; DNA: TGCGCCAGCAGCGCTAGCGGGAACCAGGGGGGCTACGAGCAGTACTTC
V: TRBV5-1; D: -; J: TRBJ2-7; size: -; CDR3: CASSLIGDGTYEQYF; DNA: TGCGCCAGCAGCTTGATAGGGGACGGGACCTACGAGCAGTACTTC
V: TRBV9; D: -; J: TRBJ2-6; size: few; CDR3: CASSVVRPGLHFSGANVLTF; DNA: TGTGCCAGCAGCGTAGTTAGGCCGGGTCTTCACTTCTCTGGGGCCAACGTCCTGACTTTC
V: TRBV27; D: -; J: TRBJ2-7; size: once; CDR3: CASSPGSTYEQYF; DNA: TGTGCCAGCAGCCCGGGCTCCACCTACGAGCAGTACTTC
V: TRBV7-9; D: TRBD2; J: TRBJ2-7; size: once; CDR3: CASSLVLAGGLNEQYF; DNA: TGTGCCAGCAGCTTAGTACTAGCGGGAGGGCTAAACGAGCAGTACTTC
V: TRBV30; D: TRBD2; J: TRBJ2-2; size: -; CDR3: CAWRLLADTGELFF; DNA: TGTGCCTGGAGATTACTAGCGGACACCGGGGAGCTGTTTTTT
V: TRBV7-2; D: -; J: TRBJ1-3; size: -; CDR3: CASSFNSGNTIYF; DNA: TGTGCCAGCAGCTTCAACTCTGGAAACACCATATATTTT
V: TRBV5-5; D: -; J: TRBJ1-2; size: -; CDR3: CASSYSGLSGYTF; DNA: TGTGCCAGCAGCTACTCAGGGCTATCGGGCTACACCTTC
V: TRBV7-3; D: TRBD1; J: TRBJ2-3; size: -; CDR3: CASSRTGQDTQYF; DNA: TGTGCCAGCAGCCGGACAGGGCAAGATACGCAGTATTTT
V: TRBV6-5; D: -; J: TRBJ2-5; size: -; CDR3: CASSRPQETQYF; DNA: TGTGCCAGCAGTCGACCTCAAGAGACCCAGTACTTC
V: TRBV28; D: -; J: TRBJ1-3; size: once; CDR3: CASSTRVRGSGGNTIYF; DNA: TGTGCCAGCAGTACCAGGGTCAGGGGATCGGGTGGAAACACCATATATTTT
V: TRBV18; D: TRBD1; J: TRBJ1-1; size: -; CDR3: CASSSGQGVNTEAFF; DNA: TGTGCCAGCTCGTCGGGACAGGGGGTGAACACTGAAGCTTTCTTT
V: TRBV11-2; D: -; J: TRBJ2-5; size: -; CDR3: CASSFGGRETQYF; DNA: TGTGCCAGCAGCTTTGGGGGGAGAGAGACCCAGTACTTC
V: TRBV7-9; D: -; J: TRBJ2-1; size: -; CDR3: CASSLGPSDNEQFF; DNA: TGTGCCAGCAGCTTAGGGCCTAGCGACAATGAGCAGTTCTTC
V: TRBV5-5; D: -; J: TRBJ1-5; size: -; CDR3: CASSKVGDQPQHF; DNA: TGTGCCAGCAGCAAGGTGGGAGATCAGCCCCAGCATTTT
V: TRBV15; D: -; J: TRBJ2-3; size: -; CDR3: CATSSANDPTDTQYF; DNA: TGTGCCACCAGCAGTGCGAATGACCCCACAGATACGCAGTATTTT
V: TRBV18; D: -; J: TRBJ2-1; size: -; CDR3: CASSLGPSSYNEQFF; DNA: TGTGCCAGCTCACTGGGACCGAGCTCCTACAATGAGCAGTTCTTC